This T cell receptor (beta chain) is from a study of OX40 agonist ivuxolimab in advanced cancers. Using immunoSEQ multiplex PCR, the repertoire was profiled, and TCRdb retains in-frame clones only, with some absent. The profile shows 98,000 or so clones, approximately 86% of them singletons. Germline V lookup: CDR1 SGHDN, CDR2 FVKESK. The CDR3 consists of 14 residues. Trimming removed 4 bases from V and 4 bases from J, with 13 bases in between. The V and J genes are TRBV14 and TRBJ1-2; D unresolved. The sample consisted of CD4+ or CD8+ T cells sorted from blood, taken in a trial of the OX40 agonist ivuxolimab. This receptor was obtained from an adult with an advanced solid tumor such as melanoma, head and neck, liver or kidney cancer. CDR3 in DNA: TGTGCCAGCAGCCCTTTGGATCCCTCCTATGGCTACACCTTC. This translates into CASSPLDPSYGYTF.